Listed below are T cell receptor beta chains from one sample, sequenced in a study of blood T cell repertoires in COVID-19. TCRdb's copy holds only in-frame clones and misses some; the assay was immunoSEQ multiplex PCR. The sample lists tens of thousands of clones; about four fifths were seen once. Sequencing input: peripheral blood. These TCRs come from a man in his forties or fifties with acute or convalescent COVID-19. The CDR3 runs from the conserved cysteine through the conserved F or W. A D gene is named only where the DNA matches it firmly. Clone size, where shown, is once, few, many, or a class for clones that have expanded.

CASSIAPDRGYGYTF TGTGCCAGTAGTATAGCCCCAGACAGGGGCTATGGCTACACCTTC TRBD1 - TRBJ1-2 TRBV19
CASSPRIGTGELFF TGTGCCAGCTCACCTCGGATCGGGACCGGGGAGCTGTTTTTT - - TRBJ2-2 TRBV18
CASSLGSYEQYF TGTGCCAGCAGTTTGGGCAGTTACGAGCAGTACTTC - few TRBJ2-7 TRBV12-3/TRBV12-4
CASSQLAGGVEDTQYF TGTGCCAGCAGCCAACTGGCGGGGGGGGTGGAAGATACGCAGTATTTT TRBD2 - TRBJ2-3 TRBV3-1/TRBV3-2
CASSQDWGPGGVYQETQYF TGTGCCAGCAGCCAAGATTGGGGCCCGGGAGGTGTTTACCAAGAGACCCAGTACTTC TRBD2 few TRBJ2-5 TRBV14
CATLNRGPGNTIYF TGTGCCACCTTAAACAGGGGGCCCGGAAACACCATATATTTT TRBD1 - TRBJ1-3 TRBV28
CASRDRYNYGYTF TGTGCCAGTAGGGACAGGTATAACTATGGCTACACCTTC TRBD1 - TRBJ1-2 TRBV19
CASSLEFAGGNSPLHF TGCGCCAGCAGCTTGGAGTTTGCAGGCGGGAATTCACCCCTCCACTTT - - TRBJ1-6 TRBV5-1
CASTQAGGPAGELFF TGTGCCAGCACGCAAGCGGGGGGGCCGGCCGGGGAGCTGTTTTTT TRBD2 - TRBJ2-2 TRBV2
CASSLTGQGVGGYTF TGTGCCAGCAGTTTAACGGGACAGGGGGTAGGAGGCTACACCTTC TRBD1 - TRBJ1-2 TRBV28
CASSPRTGERNQPQHF TGTGCCAGTAGTCCACGGACAGGGGAGCGCAATCAGCCCCAGCATTTT TRBD1 - TRBJ1-5 TRBV19
CASSSTSGTRYEQYF TGTGCCAGCTCATCAACTAGCGGGACACGCTACGAGCAGTACTTC TRBD2 - TRBJ2-7 TRBV18
CASSRQTGQGYEQYF TGCGCCAGCAGCCGTCAGACGGGACAGGGCTACGAGCAGTACTTC TRBD1 - TRBJ2-7 TRBV5-1
CASSFALVLGDGYTF TGTGCCAGCAGCTTTGCTTTAGTCCTCGGGGATGGCTACACCTTC - - TRBJ1-2 TRBV5-4
CASSQAVPGELFF TGCGCCAGCAGCCAAGCAGTACCCGGGGAGCTGTTTTTT - - TRBJ2-2 TRBV4-1
CASSQAVVGLTEAFF TGTGCCAGCAGCCAAGCGGTAGTGGGACTCACTGAAGCTTTCTTT - - TRBJ1-1 TRBV3-1/TRBV3-2
CASRKGGGNEKLFF TGTGCCAGCAGAAAAGGGGGGGGTAATGAAAAACTGTTTTTT - - TRBJ1-4 TRBV27
CASSSLGQGINEQFF TGTGCCAGCAGTTCCCTCGGACAGGGAATTAATGAGCAGTTCTTC TRBD1 once TRBJ2-1 TRBV27
CSAIGLNTQYF TGCAGTGCTATTGGACTTAATACGCAGTATTTT - - TRBJ2-3 TRBV20-1
CASTLEVGRGQGYTF TGTGCCAGCACCTTGGAGGTCGGCAGGGGGCAAGGCTACACCTTC TRBD1 - TRBJ1-2 TRBV5-4
CASSPGTPNSPLHF TGTGCCAGCAGCCCCGGGACACCTAATTCACCCCTCCACTTT - few TRBJ1-6 TRBV11-2
CAISAALAGPGGELFF TGTGCCATCAGTGCCGCACTAGCGGGACCGGGCGGGGAGCTGTTTTTT TRBD2 - TRBJ2-2 TRBV10-3
CASSIDLRGGWLREQYF TGTGCCAGTAGTATAGATCTCCGGGGAGGGTGGCTCCGGGAGCAGTACTTC TRBD2 - TRBJ2-7 TRBV19
CASSLTPSSYEQYF TGTGCCAGCAGCCTGACTCCGAGCTCCTACGAGCAGTACTTC - - TRBJ2-7 TRBV5-5
CASSVEPSGGSETQYF TGTGCCAGCAGCGTAGAACCTAGCGGGGGGTCAGAGACCCAGTACTTC TRBD2 once TRBJ2-5 TRBV9
CASSLMQTIQPQHF TGTGCCAGCAGTTTAATGCAGACAATTCAGCCCCAGCATTTT - - TRBJ1-5 TRBV27
CASSEGQGSYNEQFF TGTGCCAGCAGTGAAGGGCAGGGTTCCTACAATGAGCAGTTCTTC - - TRBJ2-1 TRBV6-1
CASSIDGTQGWTYGYTF TGTGCCAGTAGTATAGACGGAACTCAGGGGTGGACCTATGGCTACACCTTC - - TRBJ1-2 TRBV19
CASSLGQGERNTEAFF TGTGCCAGCAGTTTAGGGCAGGGGGAAAGGAACACTGAAGCTTTCTTT TRBD1 - TRBJ1-1 TRBV28